This T cell receptor beta chain was captured by sequencing in a study of T-cell reconstitution after alpha-beta-depleted transplantation in children (TCRdb year 2016). Background for the entire study: Using TCR repertoire profiling, the study followed T-cell immune reconstitution in a quantitative way in children after TCRalphabeta/CD19-depleted allogeneic hematopoietic cell transplantation.

On this clonotype: Its recognized antigen is unknown. Within one base of it there is no much larger clone, and no base qualities were kept.

The germline V gene gives CDR1 as SQVTM and CDR2 as ANQGSEA. Including the terminal cysteine and phenylalanine, the CDR3 comprises 14 residues. Only CDR3 DNA is held: 42 bases, read in frame from base 1. V loses 7 bases at its end and J loses 6 bases; junction bases beyond the gene matches: 11. The library was made by PCR. The data were produced on an Illumina HiSeq 2500. Molecular barcoding was employed in the preparation of TCR libraries, with unique molecular identifiers being used to normalize TCRbeta repertoire quantification. The raw public data were reprocessed by TCRdb itself: fastp quality trimming at Q25, MiXCR clonotype calling, in-frame beta chains only. Here each entry gathers all rows of one CDR3 protein and keeps the most common genes and DNA. Counted in this sample were fewer than 1 million distinct CDR3 sequences; roughly 15% of them appeared once. The ten largest clonotypes hold about 4.6% of the sample.

What this sample's treatment or condition label stands for: allogeneic hematopoietic cell transplantation with graft depleted of TCRalphabeta T cells and CD19 B cells. Transplant recipients were children who received TCRalphabeta/CD19-depleted allogeneic hematopoietic cell grafts. Points the paper makes about the study in general: In some patients, the high TCRbeta diversity seen at day 60 was put down to recipient T cells and intrathymic progenitors that had survived conditioning. About two months after transplant, the apparently early recovery of alphabetaT-cell counts reportedly depended on just several hundred clones that had expanded rapidly and came from non-depleted graft cells. The frequencies of hyperexpanded clones fell over the following months, and after one year, T-cell counts and TCRbeta diversity were mostly attributed to newly produced T cells.

The sample was PBMCs, mostly from graft donor cells, taken 360 days after TCRalphabeta/CD19-depleted stem cell transplant. The chain couples TRBV29-1 to TRBJ2-4, and 8 junction bases match TRBD1. This TCR derives from a male patient younger than 18 who had a stem cell transplant for acute lymphoblastic leukemia, so the T cells may come from the graft donor. The CDR3 amino acid sequence is: CSAIPGQEVNIQYF. The DNA sequence reads TGCAGCGCTATACCGGGACAGGAAGTAAACATTCAGTACTTC.